The 21 T cell receptor beta chains below were found in one sample sequenced in a study of OX40 agonist ivuxolimab in advanced cancers. TCRdb keeps only in-frame clones here, not all; method: immunoSEQ multiplex PCR. The sample holds about 83,000 clones, approximately 88% seen once. This material consisted of CD4+ or CD8+ T cells sorted from blood, taken in a trial of the OX40 agonist ivuxolimab. The receptors stem from an adult with an advanced solid tumor such as melanoma, head and neck, liver or kidney cancer.

The V gene is TRBV5-1, the J gene TRBJ2-5; D might be TRBD1 (6 bases). Looked up from germline, CDR1 is SGHRS and CDR2 is YFSETQ. V lost 5 bases to trimming and J lost 3 bases, with 11 bases between them. This CDR3 is 13 amino acids long. CDR3: CASSLNREETQYF. The DNA for the CDR3 is TGCGCCAGCAGTCTAAACAGGGAAGAGACCCAGTACTTC.

This sequence joins TRBV9 and TRBJ2-2; 13 bases map to TRBD2. Trimming cost V 4 bases and J 4 bases; bases outside gene matches: 10. This CDR3 is built from 18 residues. Germline-derived CDR1 and CDR2 are SGDLS and YYNGEE. CDR3: CASSPPGLAGDLTGELFF. In DNA form, the CDR3 reads TGTGCCAGCAGCCCCCCTGGACTAGCGGGAGATCTCACCGGGGAGCTGTTTTTT.

The V gene is TRBV6-6, the J gene TRBJ1-2; TRBD1 aligns across 10 bases. The CDR3 length is 16 residues. Trimming at V came to 2 bases and at J to 4 bases, leaving 7 bases not matched to a gene. Per the germline V gene, CDR1 is MNHNY and CDR2 is SVGAGI (reference sequence). CDR3 residues: CASSYVGDRGGYGYTF. CDR3 coding DNA: TGTGCCAGCAGTTACGTCGGGGACAGGGGAGGCTATGGCTACACCTTC.

The CDR3 bases are TGTGCCAGCAGCCACCCAGGGGGTAGAGGAAAACTGTTTTTT. It is translated as CASSHPGGRGKLFF. The chain couples TRBV7-2 to TRBJ1-4, with 7 bases fitting TRBD1. The V and J ends lost 5 bases and 10 bases, in that order; junction bases with no gene match: 10. This CDR3 has 14 residues. Looked up from germline, CDR1 is SGHTA and CDR2 is FQGNSA.

V and J are TRBV6-6 and TRBJ2-5; the match to TRBD2 covers 7 bases. Germline V gene sequence: CDR1 MNHNY, CDR2 SVGAGI (reference sequence). The CDR3 sequence is 16 residues long. Losses at the gene ends were 5 bases for V and 1 base for J; bases not matched to a gene: 10. Here the CDR3 reads CASSVGRASGQETQYF. CDR3 DNA: TGTGCCAGCAGTGTTGGGCGGGCTAGCGGCCAAGAGACCCAGTACTTC.

This clone came up a few times. The chain is built from TRBV27 and TRBJ2-7; 9 bases are shared with TRBD1. The CDR3 extends over 14 amino acids. Germline CDR1 reads MNHEY; CDR2 reads SMNVEV (reference sequence). V was pared by 5 bases and J by 2 bases, with 4 bases of the junction left unmatched. The CDR3 is CASSRTGEAYEQYF. The CDR3 DNA follows: TGTGCCAGCAGTCGGACAGGGGAAGCCTACGAGCAGTACTTC.

The chain carries TRBV5-1 and TRBJ2-1; perhaps D is TRBD1 or TRBD2 (5 bases each). The CDR3 runs 18 residues. The germline CDR1 and CDR2 sequences are SGHRS and YFSETQ. V gave up 3 bases and J gave up 5 bases, with 24 bases separating them. CDR3 region: CASSSKPGDLRANNEQFF. Here the CDR3 DNA reads TGCGCCAGCAGCTCAAAACCCGGGGACCTTAGGGCGAACAATGAGCAGTTCTTC. Together with reference TRBV5-1 and TRBJ2-1, the CDR3 gives the full variable domain: KAGVTQTPRYLIKTRGQQVTLSCSPISGHRSVSWYQQTPGQGLQFLFEYFSETQRNKGNFPGRFSGRQFSNSRSEMNVSTLELGDSALYLCASSSKPGDLRANNEQFFGPGTRLTVL.

The chain joins TRBV7-3 to TRBJ2-7; a possible D gene is TRBD2 (5 bases). Trimming shortened V by 6 bases and J by 2 bases, and 14 bases separated the two germline ends. CDR1 and CDR2 from the germline V gene are SGHTA and FQGTGA. CDR3 length: 14 amino acids. CDR3 protein: CASSFKGGPYEQYF. CDR3 nucleotide sequence: TGTGCCAGCAGTTTCAAGGGCGGGCCCTACGAGCAGTACTTC.

The rearrangement uses TRBV7-6 and TRBJ2-5; D uncertain. The V end lost 2 bases, the J end lost 5 bases, and 9 bases lay between the germline ends. Per the germline V gene, CDR1 is SGHVS and CDR2 is FNYEAQ. CDR3 length: 13 residues. The CDR3 protein is CASSLSELETQYF. CDR3 nucleotide sequence: TGTGCCAGCAGCTTATCGGAGTTGGAGACCCAGTACTTC.

This clone has more than one count but fewer than ten. This chain connects TRBV30 to TRBJ1-5; 7 nucleotides match TRBD1. V dropped 5 bases and J dropped 1; count of bases not matched to a gene: 8. The CDR3 length is 15 residues. Germline CDR1 is GTSNPN and CDR2 is SVGIG (reference sequence). Here the CDR3 reads CAWPRQGWSNQPQHF. The CDR3 DNA is TGTGCCTGGCCAAGACAGGGCTGGAGCAATCAGCCCCAGCATTTT.

V gene TRBV29-1 combines with J gene TRBJ2-1; TRBD1 agrees at 7 bases. This CDR3 is built from 16 residues. Looked up from germline, CDR1 is SQVTM and CDR2 is ANQGSEA. V lost 6 bases and J lost 5; bases outside the gene matches: 16. Written as DNA, the CDR3 is TGCAGCGTGGGGGTTAGGGGGCCCCCTTTTAACAATGAGCAGTTCTTC. Protein: CSVGVRGPPFNNEQFF.

V gene TRBV7-2 combines with J gene TRBJ2-5; D is possibly TRBD1 or TRBD2 (6 bases each). Germline values: CDR1 SGHTA, CDR2 FQGNSA. This CDR3 spans 15 amino acids. V lost 7 bases, J lost 5 bases, and 20 bases lay in between. CDR3 coding DNA: TGTGCCAGCACCCGGCAAGCCGGGGGCCGGGAGACCCAGTACTTC. Translation gives CASTRQAGGRETQYF.

This clone was seen only once. The chain carries TRBV30 and TRBJ2-7, with D uncertain. Germline values: CDR1 GTSNPN, CDR2 SVGIG (reference sequence). V dropped 0 bases and J dropped 2 bases, with 11 bases sitting between them. This CDR3 region has 14 residues. The CDR3 reads CAWSVGPGPYEQYF. The CDR3 DNA sequence: TGTGCCTGGAGTGTAGGCCCCGGACCCTACGAGCAGTACTTC.

The chain couples TRBV6-4 to TRBJ1-5; TRBD1 matches at 7 bases. CDR1 and CDR2 from the germline V gene are MRHNA and SNTAGT. The CDR3 totals 11 residues. The V gene end was trimmed by 9 bases and the J gene end by 4 bases; junction bases not matched to a gene: 0. CDR3 nucleotides: TGTGCCAGACAGGGGAATCAGCCCCAGCATTTT. Translated: CARQGNQPQHF.

The genes are TRBV30 and TRBJ1-1; D gene unclear. The CDR3 covers 15 residues. V lost 1 base and J lost 1, with 13 bases in between. Germline CDR1 reads GTSNPN; CDR2 reads SVGIG (reference sequence). The CDR3, as DNA: TGTGCCTGGAGTGGGCCCCCGAAGGGGAACACTGAAGCTTTCTTT. Protein sequence: CAWSGPPKGNTEAFF.

This clone was detected once. CDR3 in DNA: TGTGCCAGCAGCTTAGGAACACTCCAAGAGACCCAGTACTTC. This sequence encodes CASSLGTLQETQYF. The V gene is TRBV7-2, the J gene TRBJ2-5, with no clear D. The CDR3 runs 14 residues. The V end was cut by 1 base, the J end by 1 base, with 7 bases between. Germline CDR1 and CDR2: SGHTA and FQGNSA.

The genes are TRBV11-2 and TRBJ2-1; TRBD1 might be the D (6 bases). V lost 4 bases to trimming and J lost 9 bases, with 13 bases between them. The CDR3 is made up of 13 amino acids. Germline V CDR1 and CDR2: SGHAT, FQNNGV. The CDR3 spells CASSSHRVREQFF. CDR3 bases: TGTGCCAGCAGCTCCCACAGGGTCCGTGAGCAGTTCTTC.

This chain links TRBV5-6 with TRBJ2-1, with 8 bases that match TRBD2. The V and J ends lost 3 bases and 12 bases, in that order; junction bases with no gene match: 8. The CDR3 is made up of 13 amino acids. CDR1 and CDR2 (germline): SGHDT, YYEEEE. Written as DNA, the CDR3 is TGTGCCAGCAGCTATCGGACGGCGGGAGGGCAGTTCTTC. Amino acid sequence: CASSYRTAGGQFF.

This sequence joins TRBV19 and TRBJ2-3, with D possibly called TRBD1 or TRBD2 (5 bases each). Germline assignment: CDR1 LNHDA and CDR2 SQIVND (reference sequence). The CDR3 extends over 14 amino acids. V lost 6 bases and J 2 bases, leaving 12 bases between the germline ends. The CDR3 bases are TGTGCCAGTAGCCAGGGACGGTTCACAGATACGCAGTATTTT. It specifies CASSQGRFTDTQYF.

The V call is TRBV5-4, the J call TRBJ2-3; the D gene is possibly TRBD2 (6 bases). V was clipped by 1 base and J by 4 bases, with 10 bases between them. The CDR3 length is 14 residues. Germline assignment: CDR1 SGHNT and CDR2 YYREEE (reference sequence). CDR3 in DNA: TGTGCCAGCAGCTTGTACTCGGGAGCAGATACGCAGTATTTT. Amino acids: CASSLYSGADTQYF.

This clone was counted between two and nine times. The chain is built from TRBV25-1 and TRBJ1-2; D remains ambiguous. In germline, CDR1 is MGHDK, CDR2 SYGVNS. V was pared by 0 bases and J by 8 bases, with 4 bases between. The CDR3 totals 11 residues. CDR3 sequence (DNA): TGTGCCAGCAGTGAATACGGGGGCTACACCTTC. The encoded protein is CASSEYGGYTF.